The 21 T cell receptor beta chains listed next were all sequenced from one sample in a study. TRBV12-4/TRBJ1-2 clonotypes were amplified with adaptor-ligated barcode primers. Each CDR3 protein gets one entry after TCRdb re-called the multiplex PCR reads with MiXCR. The profile shows 2,000 to 2,500 distinct CDR3 sequences, around 1.1% of them singletons. Tregs were sorted as CD4+CD25+CD127-/low cells. Sequenced: tumor-infiltrating Tregs sorted from the breast tumor. Receptors were obtained from a female donor with breast cancer.

This clonotype appeared many times. V gene TRBV12-3 or TRBV12-4 combines with J gene TRBJ1-2; maybe TRBD1 (5 bases). This CDR3 has 13 residues. V dropped 6 bases and J dropped 4 bases, with 12 bases sitting between them. CDR3 sequence reads: CASSADRFYGYTF. The CDR3 nucleotides read TGTGCCAGCAGCGCTGACAGATTCTATGGCTACACCTTC.

By share of the sample, this clonotype is medium-sized. V is TRBV12-3 or TRBV12-4 and J is TRBJ1-2; D gene unclear. Trimming removed 4 bases from V and 0 bases from J, with 6 bases in between. The CDR3 length is 13 residues. The CDR3, as DNA: TGTGCCAGCAGTTCGACGGCTAACTATGGCTACACCTTC. It yields the protein CASSSTANYGYTF.

This clonotype is categorized as medium-sized. CDR3 sequence: CASRPSGTAIRGGYTF. The DNA of the CDR3 is TGTGCCAGCAGACCTTCCGGGACAGCTATTCGTGGCGGCTACACCTTC. The chain has TRBV12-3 or TRBV12-4 and TRBJ1-2, with 7 bases fitting TRBD1. V dropped 6 bases and J dropped 8; count of bases not matched to a gene: 18. The CDR3 is 16 residues long.

By frequency in the sample, this clonotype is medium-sized. The rearrangement uses TRBV12-3 or TRBV12-4 and TRBJ1-2, with D unresolved. The CDR3 contains 13 residues. V lost 5 bases to trimming and J lost 4 bases, with 11 bases between them. CDR3 in DNA: TGTGCCAGCAGTCCGCTGGGAGCCTATGGCTACACCTTC. It codes for CASSPLGAYGYTF.

This clonotype is judged medium-sized (0.01 to 0.1%). This sequence joins TRBV12-3 or TRBV12-4 and TRBJ1-2, with no clear D. This CDR3 is built from 16 residues. V lost 3 bases and J 0 bases, leaving 14 bases between the germline ends. The CDR3 sequence is CASSFRLAVPNYGYTF. The DNA for the CDR3 is TGTGCCAGCAGTTTTCGATTGGCCGTACCTAACTATGGCTACACCTTC.

The table lists this clonotype with a few counts. The V gene is TRBV12-3 or TRBV12-4, the J gene TRBJ1-2; D ambiguous. The CDR3 covers 12 residues. Trimming took 8 bases from V and 1 from J, leaving 8 bases between them. In nucleotides, the CDR3 is TGTGCCAGCTTATCAGTTAACTATGGCTACACCTTC. Protein product: CASLSVNYGYTF.

This clonotype has a count of ten or more. This sequence joins TRBV12-3 or TRBV12-4 and TRBJ1-2; the match to TRBD1 covers 7 bases. The CDR3 has 14 residues. After removal of 5 bases from V and 6 bases from J, the junction contained 9 bases not matched to a gene. The CDR3 region is CASSTRDRQDGYTF. The CDR3 DNA reads TGTGCCAGCAGTACCCGGGACAGACAGGATGGCTACACCTTC.

This clonotype is medium-sized by share. This chain's CDR3 is CASTRQGIPNGYTF. The CDR3 nucleotides are TGTGCCAGCACCCGGCAGGGTATCCCAAATGGCTACACCTTC. This sequence joins TRBV12-3 or TRBV12-4 and TRBJ1-2; D is possibly TRBD1 (5 bases). V was trimmed by 7 bases and J by 6 bases, leaving 18 bases between them. The CDR3 sequence is 14 residues long.

The sample holds many counts of this clonotype. This chain uses TRBV12-3 or TRBV12-4 with TRBJ1-2; TRBD1 matches 7 bases. V was pared by 6 bases and J by 0 bases, with 4 bases of the junction left unmatched. There are 14 residues in the CDR3. CDR3 protein: CASSPGQANYGYTF. The CDR3 region has the DNA TGTGCCAGCAGCCCAGGACAGGCTAACTATGGCTACACCTTC.

By share, this clonotype counts as medium-sized (0.01 to 0.1%). The chain carries TRBV12-3 or TRBV12-4 and TRBJ1-2; TRBD1 aligns across 9 bases. Trimming cost V 5 bases and J 2 bases; bases outside gene matches: 6. This CDR3 is built from 15 residues. The CDR3: CASSLTGTGNYGYTF. The DNA of the CDR3 is TGTGCCAGCAGTCTCACCGGGACAGGGAACTATGGCTACACCTTC.

This clonotype counts as medium-sized. V is TRBV12-3 or TRBV12-4 and J is TRBJ1-2; 7 nucleotides line up with TRBD1. V lost 6 bases, J lost 5 bases, and 6 bases stayed unmatched. The CDR3 sequence is 13 residues long. The CDR3 sequence is CASSQTGRYGYTF. CDR3 nucleotide sequence: TGTGCCAGCAGCCAGACAGGGAGGTATGGCTACACCTTC.

This clonotype is medium-sized in the sample. This chain uses TRBV12-3 or TRBV12-4 with TRBJ1-2; TRBD1 agrees at 7 bases. The ends lost 7 bases at V and 4 bases at J; junction bases unmatched: 9. The CDR3 loop spans 14 amino acids. The CDR3, as DNA: TGTGCCAGCAAGGGGACAGCTGGAGCCTATGGCTACACCTTC. Amino acids: CASKGTAGAYGYTF.

Judged by abundance, this clonotype is medium-sized. V gene TRBV12-3 or TRBV12-4 combines with J gene TRBJ1-2; D unclear. V was trimmed by 6 bases and J by 2 bases, leaving 10 bases between them. This CDR3 comprises 13 residues. DNA of the CDR3: TGTGCCAGCAGCTCTGACGGGAACTATGGCTACACCTTC. It translates to CASSSDGNYGYTF.

In its sample, this clonotype ranks as large. The genes are TRBV12-3 or TRBV12-4 and TRBJ1-2, with no clear D. V was shortened by 2 bases and J by 9 bases, with 7 bases between the two germline ends. This CDR3 comprises 11 residues. In DNA, the CDR3 is TGTGCCAGCAGTTTAATTACCAGCTACACCTTC. It codes for CASSLITSYTF.

By its share, this clonotype is medium-sized. V and J are TRBV12-3 or TRBV12-4 and TRBJ1-2; D uncertain. V lost 1 base, J lost 4 bases, and 7 bases lay in between. The length of the CDR3 is 13 residues. CDR3 residues: CASSLGQFYGYTF. The DNA for the CDR3 is TGTGCCAGCAGTTTAGGCCAGTTCTATGGCTACACCTTC.

This clonotype is large by share. The chain joins TRBV12-3 or TRBV12-4 to TRBJ1-2; the D is unclear. The CDR3 extends over 13 amino acids. Trimming took 1 base from V and 3 from J, leaving 6 bases between them. The CDR3 DNA is TGTGCCAGCAGTTTAGGGCAGTACTATGGCTACACCTTC. Protein product: CASSLGQYYGYTF.

This clonotype is termed medium-sized. The V call is TRBV12-3 or TRBV12-4, the J call TRBJ1-2; D is unresolved. Between the trimmed V and J ends, which lost 8 bases and 1 base, there was a span of 14 bases. The CDR3 is made up of 14 amino acids. The DNA of the CDR3 is TGTGCCAGCGTACCACAGAGACTTAACTATGGCTACACCTTC. Residues: CASVPQRLNYGYTF.

By share of the sample, this clonotype is medium-sized (0.01 to 0.1%). This chain uses TRBV12-3 or TRBV12-4 with TRBJ1-2; D remains unclear. V was cut by 1 base and J by 8 bases, with 11 bases left in between. CDR3 length: 13 residues. For the CDR3, the DNA is TGTGCCAGCAGTTTAGGGTCAGGCGCGGGCTACACCTTC. Protein product: CASSLGSGAGYTF.

V is TRBV12-3 or TRBV12-4 and J is TRBJ1-2; D unresolved. The CDR3 consists of 12 residues. The germline V and J ends were trimmed by 2 bases and 4 bases, with 5 bases remaining between them. In DNA, the CDR3 is TGTGCCAGCAGTTTACAATTCTATGGCTACACCTTC. Amino acids: CASSLQFYGYTF.

The chain carries TRBV12-3 or TRBV12-4 and TRBJ1-2; TRBD1 is a possible D gene (6 bases). CDR3 size: 15 residues. V was trimmed by 2 bases and J by 6 bases, leaving 16 bases between them. In nucleotides, the CDR3 is TGTGCCAGCAGTTTAAGGGACATTCTAATTAATGGCTACACCTTC. It yields the protein CASSLRDILINGYTF.

By its share, this clonotype is medium-sized. V and J are TRBV12-3 or TRBV12-4 and TRBJ1-2; no firm D call. The CDR3 consists of 14 residues. V was shortened by 6 bases and J by 0 bases, with 11 bases between the two germline ends. CDR3 DNA: TGTGCCAGCAGGGACCGGGTCACTAACTATGGCTACACCTTC. Protein sequence: CASRDRVTNYGYTF.